Listed below are T cell receptor beta chains from one sample, sequenced in a study of blood T cell repertoires in COVID-19. The data were produced by immunoSEQ multiplex PCR, yet TCRdb's version contains in-frame clones alone and is incomplete. The sample has a few hundred thousand clones; 70% to 90% are singletons. Material for sequencing was peripheral blood. Receptor source: a woman under 40 who had recovered from COVID-19. CDR3s include the opening cysteine and the closing phenylalanine or tryptophan. D genes are given only for firm matches. Rows may omit the clone size; those that give it use once, few, many or a size class.

TRBV30	TRBJ2-1	.	TRBD2	CAWSPGGSYNEQFF	TGTGCCTGGAGCCCCGGGGGGTCCTACAATGAGCAGTTCTTC
TRBV7-2	TRBJ2-3	.	TRBD2	CASSWSGGAPDTQYF	TGTGCCAGCAGCTGGAGCGGGGGGGCTCCGGATACGCAGTATTTT
TRBV5-6	TRBJ1-5	.	.	CASSPRGLSQPQHF	TGTGCCAGCAGCCCGCGGGGACTCAGTCAGCCCCAGCATTTT
TRBV5-1	TRBJ1-2	.	.	CASSLAAGSSYGYTF	TGCGCCAGCAGCTTGGCCGCAGGGTCCTCCTATGGCTACACCTTC
TRBV7-9	TRBJ1-6	.	.	CASSSPLTGTPLHF	TGTGCCAGCAGCTCTCCATTGACCGGGACACCCCTCCACTTT
TRBV28	TRBJ1-3	.	.	CASSFRSGRDTIYF	TGTGCCAGCAGTTTTAGGTCAGGGAGGGACACCATATATTTT
TRBV27	TRBJ2-7	.	TRBD1	CASSPNPGQHRYEQYF	TGTGCCAGCAGTCCGAACCCGGGACAGCACCGCTACGAGCAGTACTTC
TRBV19	TRBJ1-5	.	.	CASSIGTTWDQPQHF	TGTGCCAGTAGTATAGGGACAACCTGGGATCAGCCCCAGCATTTT
TRBV29-1	TRBJ2-3	.	TRBD2	CSVVVGGAGDTQYF	TGCAGCGTTGTCGTCGGGGGGGCTGGGGATACGCAGTATTTT
TRBV7-2	TRBJ1-3	.	.	CASSRVTGLSGNTIYF	TGTGCCAGCAGCCGCGTTACAGGTCTCTCTGGAAACACCATATATTTT
TRBV19	TRBJ2-7	.	TRBD1	CASRGQASPSYEQYF	TGTGCCAGTAGGGGACAGGCCTCCCCATCCTACGAGCAGTACTTC
TRBV14	TRBJ1-1	once	.	CASSQDLGGRFLEAFF	TGTGCCAGCAGCCAAGATTTAGGGGGACGATTTCTTGAAGCTTTCTTT